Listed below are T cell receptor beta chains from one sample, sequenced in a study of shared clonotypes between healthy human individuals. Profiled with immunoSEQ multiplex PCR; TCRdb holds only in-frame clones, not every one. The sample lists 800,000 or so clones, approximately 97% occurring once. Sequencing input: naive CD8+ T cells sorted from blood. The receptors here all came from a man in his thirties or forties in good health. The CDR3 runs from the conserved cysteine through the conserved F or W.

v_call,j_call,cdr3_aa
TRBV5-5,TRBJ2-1,CASSPGTGGRNEQFF
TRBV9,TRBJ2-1,CASASGSYNEQFF
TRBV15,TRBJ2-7,CATSRDLDWEQYF
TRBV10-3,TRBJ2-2,CAISSGANTGELFF
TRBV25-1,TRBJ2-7,CASTPPGTNYEQYF
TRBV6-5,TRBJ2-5,CASSYWREGRETQYF
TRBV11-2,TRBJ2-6,CASSGLRDSTPGANVLTF
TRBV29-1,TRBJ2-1,CSVEGDRGLSYNEQFF
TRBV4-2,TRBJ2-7,CASSQAASAVEQYF
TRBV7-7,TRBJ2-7,CASSYGTGPYEQYF
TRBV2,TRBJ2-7,CASSGQGAKQEQYF
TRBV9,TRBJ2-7,CASSPGDYEQYF
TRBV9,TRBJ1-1,CASSLGAVQGNTEAFF
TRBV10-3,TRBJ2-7,CAISGGESPREQYF
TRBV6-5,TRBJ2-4,CASIGGSENIQYF
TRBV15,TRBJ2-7,CATSTDSYEQYF
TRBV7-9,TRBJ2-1,CASSEVLAPSSYNEQFF
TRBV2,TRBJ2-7,CASSIGTGYEQYF
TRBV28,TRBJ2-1,CASSFPGLAYNEQFF
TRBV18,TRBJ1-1,CASSPGRTTEAFF
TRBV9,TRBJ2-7,CASSAGQGGYEQYF
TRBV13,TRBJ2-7,CASSPEDQGTQYF
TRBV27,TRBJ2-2,CASSIGTGIGELFF
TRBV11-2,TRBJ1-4,CASSLASWEKLFF
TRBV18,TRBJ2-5,CASSPGTGLETQYF
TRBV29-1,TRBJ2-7,CSVEWGSYEQYF
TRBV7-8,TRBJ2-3,CASSLARGTSGESTDTQYF
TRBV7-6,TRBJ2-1,CASSLRGFDEQFF
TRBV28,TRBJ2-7,CASSLLTGSYEQYF
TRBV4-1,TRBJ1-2,CASSQGPASNYGYTF
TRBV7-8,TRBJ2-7,CASSLGGSLTYEQYF
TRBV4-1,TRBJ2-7,CASSQVLDRVYEQYF
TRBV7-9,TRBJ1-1,CASSHTMGNTEAFF
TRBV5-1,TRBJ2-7,CASSSVQGSSYEQYF
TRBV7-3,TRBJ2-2,CASSLEGRGTGELFF
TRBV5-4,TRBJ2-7,CASSLGQPFEQYF
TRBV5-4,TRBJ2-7,CASSLGGRAYEQYF
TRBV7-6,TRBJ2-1,CASSVQGSYNEQFF
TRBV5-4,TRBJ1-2,CASSLEVGGGSGFANYGYTF
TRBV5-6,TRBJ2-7,CASSWTGGNYEQYF
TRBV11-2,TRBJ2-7,CASSLRSVTIYEQYF
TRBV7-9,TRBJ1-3,CASSLDFGNTIYF
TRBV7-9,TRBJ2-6,CASSAGNSGANVLTF
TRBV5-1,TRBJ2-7,CASAPGASGLSSYEQYF
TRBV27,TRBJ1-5,CASRGAGDQPQHF
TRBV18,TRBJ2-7,CASSPSYGTSGRSYEQYF
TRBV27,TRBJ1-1,CASRPGGIRVNTEAFF
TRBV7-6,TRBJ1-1,CASSSRENTEAFF
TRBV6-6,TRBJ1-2,CASSRDRGLSGGYTF
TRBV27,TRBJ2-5,CASNDAGQETQYF
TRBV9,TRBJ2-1,CASSARIAGSSYNEQFF
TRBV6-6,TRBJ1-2,CASSPGRRDGYTF
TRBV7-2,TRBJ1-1,CASSPTFGQGDTEAFF
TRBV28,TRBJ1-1,CASSFRGTRRIFTEAFF
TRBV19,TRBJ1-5,CASSTVDRGLDSNQPQHF
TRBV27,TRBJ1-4,CARTGVWGWCGEKLFF
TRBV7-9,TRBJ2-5,CASGTSGKVETQYF